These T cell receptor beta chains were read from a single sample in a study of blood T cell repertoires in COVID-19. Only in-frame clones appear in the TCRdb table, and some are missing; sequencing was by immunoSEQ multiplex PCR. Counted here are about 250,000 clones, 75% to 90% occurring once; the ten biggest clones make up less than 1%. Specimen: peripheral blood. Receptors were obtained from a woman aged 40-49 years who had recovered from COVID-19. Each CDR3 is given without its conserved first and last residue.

CDR3aa: ASSFTGTANTGELF; j_gene: TRBJ2-2; v_gene: TRBV5-1
CDR3aa: ASSSGSGYEQY; j_gene: TRBJ2-7; v_gene: TRBV19
CDR3aa: ASSLVAGVGYNEQF; j_gene: TRBJ2-1; v_gene: TRBV5-6
CDR3aa: ATSSGQGTKAF; j_gene: TRBJ1-1; v_gene: TRBV24-1
CDR3aa: ASSFTSDSYNEQF; j_gene: TRBJ2-1; v_gene: TRBV7-8
CDR3aa: ASRIGGPMNTEAF; j_gene: TRBJ1-1; v_gene: TRBV2
CDR3aa: ASSKGQGVYNEQF; j_gene: TRBJ2-1; v_gene: TRBV21-1
CDR3aa: ASSERLLASLTSGSVPQETQY; j_gene: TRBJ2-5; v_gene: TRBV2
CDR3aa: ASSERGLALYEQY; j_gene: TRBJ2-7; v_gene: TRBV2
CDR3aa: ASNLQGASSYEQY; j_gene: TRBJ2-7; v_gene: TRBV28
CDR3aa: ASSQVGSGSQETQY; j_gene: TRBJ2-5; v_gene: TRBV4-2
CDR3aa: ASSRLADSYNEQF; j_gene: TRBJ2-1; v_gene: TRBV11-2
CDR3aa: ASSLVSGNYGYT; j_gene: TRBJ1-2; v_gene: TRBV5-5
CDR3aa: ATDKDRGLAKNIQY; j_gene: TRBJ2-4; v_gene: TRBV28
CDR3aa: ASNSSPGSNSPLH; j_gene: TRBJ1-6; v_gene: TRBV6-6
CDR3aa: ASSLTHLTGELF; j_gene: TRBJ2-2; v_gene: TRBV7-2
CDR3aa: ASSSGQARNTEAF; j_gene: TRBJ1-1; v_gene: TRBV7-9
CDR3aa: AGGTGGYTIY; j_gene: TRBJ1-3; v_gene: TRBV28
CDR3aa: ASSLSATTDTEAF; j_gene: TRBJ1-1; v_gene: TRBV5-1
CDR3aa: ATSDSQKDSSYNEQF; j_gene: TRBJ2-1; v_gene: TRBV24-1
CDR3aa: ASSLQGLAQDTQY; j_gene: TRBJ2-3; v_gene: TRBV5-5
CDR3aa: ASSQATGTGPGNTIY; j_gene: TRBJ1-3; v_gene: TRBV5-4
CDR3aa: ASSPQGAGETQY; j_gene: TRBJ2-5; v_gene: TRBV4-1
CDR3aa: ASSRKPGDEQY; j_gene: TRBJ2-7; v_gene: TRBV5-6
CDR3aa: ASSSIGRGLNTEAF; j_gene: TRBJ1-1; v_gene: TRBV5-1
CDR3aa: ASSPGGGGEQY; j_gene: TRBJ2-7; v_gene: TRBV7-8
CDR3aa: ASSLLGLAQTGELF; j_gene: TRBJ2-2; v_gene: TRBV7-2
CDR3aa: ASSFSQASNQPQH; j_gene: TRBJ1-5; v_gene: TRBV10-2
CDR3aa: ASSSLLEGTNHNEQF; j_gene: TRBJ2-1; v_gene: TRBV27
CDR3aa: ASSAQGLAQNEQF; j_gene: TRBJ2-1; v_gene: TRBV6-4
CDR3aa: ASSQEAGTESSYEQY; j_gene: TRBJ2-7; v_gene: TRBV4-1
CDR3aa: ASSLGTGYDGYT; j_gene: TRBJ1-2; v_gene: TRBV6-5
CDR3aa: ASSLRGGDTEAF; j_gene: TRBJ1-1; v_gene: TRBV7-3
CDR3aa: ASRPGQVPAETQY; j_gene: TRBJ2-5; v_gene: TRBV6-5
CDR3aa: ASKRSLDGELF; j_gene: TRBJ2-2; v_gene: TRBV25-1
CDR3aa: ASSQDGGLAELNEQF; j_gene: TRBJ2-1; v_gene: TRBV4-1
CDR3aa: ASRDRAWVSDTQY; j_gene: TRBJ2-3; v_gene: TRBV19
CDR3aa: ASSPELGGREQY; j_gene: TRBJ2-7; v_gene: TRBV5-1
CDR3aa: AWSAHEEAQY; j_gene: TRBJ2-5; v_gene: TRBV30
CDR3aa: SVDGSPGSLREQY; j_gene: TRBJ2-7; v_gene: TRBV29-1
CDR3aa: ASSFPRETGANVLT; j_gene: TRBJ2-6; v_gene: TRBV7-2
CDR3aa: ASSFWDRTYEQY; j_gene: TRBJ2-7; v_gene: TRBV5-6
CDR3aa: ASSLHVPPSGANVLT; j_gene: TRBJ2-6; v_gene: TRBV4-1
CDR3aa: ASSYADRGPEAF; j_gene: TRBJ1-1; v_gene: TRBV6-6
CDR3aa: ASSSGSGNTIY; j_gene: TRBJ1-3; v_gene: TRBV5-1
CDR3aa: ASSQDGGQGAARGNQPQH; j_gene: TRBJ1-5; v_gene: TRBV4-1
CDR3aa: ASSVGQGDTEAF; j_gene: TRBJ1-1; v_gene: TRBV9
CDR3aa: ATGDNEQF; j_gene: TRBJ2-1; v_gene: TRBV24-1
CDR3aa: ASRKRADRGLTYEQF; j_gene: TRBJ2-1; v_gene: TRBV3-1/TRBV3-2
CDR3aa: ASSQNRQGLNTEAF; j_gene: TRBJ1-1; v_gene: TRBV16
CDR3aa: AWSAGYNEQF; j_gene: TRBJ2-1; v_gene: TRBV30
CDR3aa: ASKALEVERYGYT; j_gene: TRBJ1-2; v_gene: TRBV19
CDR3aa: ASSSATGAIEAF; j_gene: TRBJ1-1; v_gene: TRBV28